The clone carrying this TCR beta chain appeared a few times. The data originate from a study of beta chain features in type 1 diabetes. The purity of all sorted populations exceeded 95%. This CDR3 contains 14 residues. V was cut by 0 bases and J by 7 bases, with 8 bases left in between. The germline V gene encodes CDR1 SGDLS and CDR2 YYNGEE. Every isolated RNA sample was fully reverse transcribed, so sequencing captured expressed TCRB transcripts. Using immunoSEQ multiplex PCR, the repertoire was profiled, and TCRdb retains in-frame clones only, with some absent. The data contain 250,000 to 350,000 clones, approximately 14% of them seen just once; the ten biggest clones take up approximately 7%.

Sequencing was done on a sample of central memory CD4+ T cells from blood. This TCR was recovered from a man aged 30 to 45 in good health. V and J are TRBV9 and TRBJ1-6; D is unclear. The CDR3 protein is CASSVADLNSPLHF. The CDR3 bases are TGTGCCAGCAGCGTAGCGGACCTAAATTCACCCCTCCACTTT.